The 28 T cell receptor beta chains presented below share a single source sample, sequenced in a study of blood T cell repertoires in COVID-19. The assay was immunoSEQ multiplex PCR, and TCRdb's table has in-frame clones only and misses some. There are under 250,000 clones in the sample; around 81% occur only once, and about 5.5% lies in the top ten. The sequencing input was peripheral blood. Every receptor here comes from a woman aged 70-85 years with acute or convalescent COVID-19.

V gene TRBV11-2 combines with J gene TRBJ2-1, with 13 nucleotides matching TRBD2. J was trimmed by 9 bases and V by 4 bases; bases with no gene match: 9. The CDR3 is 16 residues long. Germline lookup yields CDR1 SGHAT and CDR2 FQNNGV. The CDR3 loop reads CASSSTLAGGPIEQFF. The CDR3, as DNA: TGTGCCAGCAGCTCTACACTAGCGGGAGGGCCTATTGAGCAGTTCTTC.

The CDR3 nucleotides are TGTGCCAGCAGCCAGCTACAGGGGGCGTATGCTGAAAAACTGTTTTTT. This codes for CASSQLQGAYAEKLFF. The V call is TRBV3-1 (or the pseudogene TRBV3-2), the J call TRBJ1-4, with 9 nucleotides matching TRBD1. Germline values: CDR1 LGHDT, CDR2 YNNKEL (reference sequence). With V trimmed by 3 bases and J by 7 bases, 9 bases remained unmatched. This CDR3 contains 16 residues.

This rearrangement joins TRBV28 to TRBJ1-1; D is unresolved. The CDR3 contains 11 residues. Germline V gene lookup returns CDR1 MDHEN and CDR2 SYDVKM. The V end was cut by 3 bases, the J end by 11 bases, with 10 bases between. CDR3 protein: CASSLEVVAFF. CDR3 DNA: TGTGCCAGCAGTTTGGAGGTTGTGGCTTTCTTT.

The chain employs TRBV3-1 (or the pseudogene TRBV3-2) and TRBJ1-2, with a weak D call TRBD1 (5 bases). The CDR3 loop spans 12 amino acids. Trimming removed 5 bases at V and 7 bases at J, with 11 bases between. Germline CDR1 reads LGHDT; CDR2 reads YNNKEL (reference sequence). The CDR3: CASSSGISGYTF. Written as DNA, the CDR3 is TGTGCCAGCAGCTCAGGGATTTCTGGCTACACCTTC.

The rearrangement joins TRBV10-3 to TRBJ2-2, with D maybe TRBD2 (5 bases). Trimming cost V 0 bases and J 6 bases, with 8 bases left between them. The germline CDR1 and CDR2 sequences are ENHRY and SYGVKD. The CDR3 runs to 14 residues. CDR3 protein: CAISESNGAGELFF. The CDR3 DNA sequence: TGTGCCATCAGTGAGTCTAACGGGGCCGGGGAGCTGTTTTTT.

The V and J genes are TRBV28 and TRBJ1-1, with TRBD1 matching 9 bases. The V gene's germline CDR1 is MDHEN and CDR2 SYDVKM. The CDR3 runs to 13 residues. The ends lost 5 bases at V and 5 bases at J; junction bases unmatched: 3. The CDR3 nucleotides read TGTGCCAGCAGTCGGGACAGGGAAACTGAAGCTTTCTTT. Translated: CASSRDRETEAFF. The whole variable domain, filled in from reference TRBV28 and TRBJ1-1, reads DVKVTQSSRYLVKRTGEKVFLECVQDMDHENMFWYRQDPGLGLRLIYFSYDVKMKEKGDIPEGYSVSREKKERFSLILESASTNQTSMYLCASSRDRETEAFFGQGTRLTVV.

The rearrangement uses TRBV5-1 and TRBJ2-1; 13 bases align to TRBD2. Germline V gives CDR1 SGHRS, CDR2 YFSETQ. The CDR3 totals 17 residues. With 3 bases clipped from V and 2 bases from J, the junction kept 5 bases outside the gene matches. The CDR3 region is CASSWSTSGRAYNEQFF. As DNA, the CDR3 is TGCGCCAGCAGCTGGTCCACTAGCGGGAGGGCCTACAATGAGCAGTTCTTC.

The chain recombines TRBV5-6 with TRBJ2-1; 7 nucleotides match TRBD2. Trimming took 3 bases from V and 4 from J; bases not matched to a gene: 10. CDR1 and CDR2 (germline): SGHDT, YYEEEE. This CDR3 region has 16 residues. The CDR3 region is CASSSRGRVGYNEQFF. For the CDR3, the DNA is TGTGCCAGCAGCTCCAGAGGGAGGGTTGGATACAATGAGCAGTTCTTC.

The chain recombines TRBV6-4 with TRBJ2-3; D is uncertain. This CDR3 comprises 11 residues. V lost 7 bases and J lost 10, with 12 bases in between. In germline, CDR1 is MRHNA, CDR2 SNTAGT. CDR3 coding DNA: TGTGCCAGCAAAGCGCCCCCTGCGCAGTATTTT. Protein product: CASKAPPAQYF.

The chain employs TRBV28 and TRBJ2-7, with no clear D. Trimming took off 5 bases at V and 3 bases at J, with 5 bases between the two ends. The CDR3 length is 11 residues. From germline, CDR1 is MDHEN and CDR2 SYDVKM. The CDR3 DNA reads as TGTGCCAGCAGTCGCGGCTACGAGCAGTACTTC. It codes for CASSRGYEQYF.

This chain joins TRBV28 and TRBJ1-5, with TRBD1 matching over 8 bases. Germline CDR1 MDHEN, CDR2 SYDVKM. This CDR3 region has 15 residues. J was trimmed by 6 bases and V by 2 bases; bases with no gene match: 6. CDR3 sequence reads: CASSLPGGFRQPQHF. Here the CDR3 DNA reads TGTGCCAGCAGTTTACCAGGGGGCTTTCGTCAGCCCCAGCATTTT.

J is TRBJ1-2 and V is TRBV28; D may be TRBD1 (6 bases). V lost 2 bases to trimming and J lost 3 bases, with 13 bases between them. The germline V gene has CDR1 MDHEN and CDR2 SYDVKM. The CDR3 consists of 15 residues. The CDR3 DNA reads as TGTGCCAGCAGTTTAGAATCAGGGGTGCACTATGGCTACACCTTC. It is translated as CASSLESGVHYGYTF.

Here the CDR3 reads CSVGQQTLSFF. Here the CDR3 DNA reads TGCAGCGTTGGCCAACAGACCCTGTCTTTCTTT. The V gene is TRBV29-1, the J gene TRBJ1-1; no firm D call. V shed 4 bases and J shed 12 bases, with 15 bases lying between them. The length of the CDR3 is 11 residues. Germline-derived CDR1 and CDR2 are SQVTM and ANQGSEA.

The V call is TRBV30, the J call TRBJ1-6; 7 bases are shared with TRBD1. From germline, CDR1 is GTSNPN and CDR2 SVGIG (reference sequence). V was clipped by 2 bases and J by 6 bases; unmatched bases: 10. The CDR3 is made up of 16 amino acids. The CDR3 DNA sequence: TGTGCCTGGAGTCGTCGACAGGGCCCGTCTAATTCACCCCTCCACTTT. It encodes CAWSRRQGPSNSPLHF.

The chain carries TRBV5-1 and TRBJ2-3; the match to TRBD2 covers 12 bases. The CDR3 extends over 16 amino acids. Per germline, CDR1 SGHRS and CDR2 YFSETQ. Unmatched junction bases numbered 7, after V lost 4 bases and J lost 4 bases. The CDR3 DNA reads as TGCGCCAGCAGCGGTGGACTAGCGGGATTATCAGATACGCAGTATTTT. Translation: CASSGGLAGLSDTQYF.

The chain recombines TRBV3-1 (or the pseudogene TRBV3-2) with TRBJ2-1; D remains unclear. CDR3 size: 15 residues. The V gene lost 1 base and the J gene lost 0 bases, with 7 bases spanning the gap. Germline assignment: CDR1 LGHDT and CDR2 YNNKEL (reference sequence). DNA of the CDR3: TGTGCCAGCAGCCAAGGCCCGAGCTCCTACAATGAGCAGTTCTTC. This encodes CASSQGPSSYNEQFF.

V gene TRBV11-3 combines with J gene TRBJ2-1; D remains unclear. CDR3 length equals 14 residues. The germline gives CDR1 SGHNT, CDR2 YENEEA. V gave up 5 bases and J gave up 0 bases, with 8 bases separating them. The CDR3 is CASSVSGSYNEQFF. The CDR3 DNA sequence: TGTGCCAGCAGCGTCTCGGGCTCCTACAATGAGCAGTTCTTC.

Here the CDR3 reads CAWSVRGGTNEQYF. CDR3 DNA: TGTGCCTGGAGTGTAAGGGGGGGGACGAACGAGCAGTACTTC. V gene TRBV30 combines with J gene TRBJ2-7, with D possibly TRBD2 on 7 matching bases. The germline gives CDR1 GTSNPN, CDR2 SVGIG (reference sequence). V lost 0 bases to trimming and J lost 5 bases, with 14 bases between them. The CDR3 consists of 14 residues.

The V gene is TRBV6-1, the J gene TRBJ2-7, with TRBD1 matching over 11 bases. CDR3 length equals 16 residues. Per germline, CDR1 MNHNS and CDR2 SASEGT. With V trimmed by 4 bases and J by 1 base, 6 bases remained unmatched. In nucleotides, the CDR3 is TGTGCCAGCAGTGGATACGGGACAGGGGGTTCCTACGAGCAGTACTTC. It translates to CASSGYGTGGSYEQYF.

In DNA, the CDR3 is TGTGCCAGCAGCGGCTGGACAGGGGACACAGATACGCAGTATTTT. Amino acids: CASSGWTGDTDTQYF. This sequence joins TRBV11-2 and TRBJ2-3; 9 positions agree with TRBD1. This CDR3 is 15 amino acids long. Trimming took 5 bases from V and 2 from J; bases not matched to a gene: 5. CDR1 SGHAT and CDR2 FQNNGV come from the germline V gene.

This chain connects TRBV4-1 to TRBJ2-5, with a possible D match to TRBD2 (5 bases). This CDR3 contains 15 residues. CDR1 is MGHRA, CDR2 YSYEKL, per germline. Trimming removed 0 bases from V and 5 bases from J, with 13 bases in between. CDR3 amino acids: CASSQDLTTSETQYF. DNA of the CDR3: TGCGCCAGCAGCCAAGATCTGACTACCTCGGAGACCCAGTACTTC.

The V and J genes are TRBV30 and TRBJ1-4; D call uncertain. Germline CDR1 and CDR2: GTSNPN and SVGIG (reference sequence). This CDR3 comprises 13 residues. V lost 2 bases, J lost 4 bases, and 8 bases lay in between. The DNA for the CDR3 is TGTGCCTGGAGTCGGCACAGTAATGAAAAACTGTTTTTT. The encoded protein is CAWSRHSNEKLFF.

The chain uses TRBV4-1 and TRBJ1-4, with 8 bases lining up with TRBD1. J gave up 0 bases and V 1 base, and 7 bases lay outside the gene matches. CDR3 size: 18 residues. The V gene's germline CDR1 is MGHRA and CDR2 YSYEKL. The CDR3 nucleotides read TGCGCCAGCAGCCAAGCGTCCCAGGGGGCTGCAACTAATGAAAAACTGTTTTTT. Its translation is CASSQASQGAATNEKLFF.

The CDR3 reads CASRLDRNTEAFF. CDR3 coding DNA: TGTGCCAGCAGACTCGACAGGAACACTGAAGCTTTCTTT. The chain recombines TRBV7-9 with TRBJ1-1; D possibly corresponds to TRBD1 (5 bases). The germline gives CDR1 SEHNR, CDR2 FQNEAQ (reference sequence). The CDR3 length is 13 residues. Trimming stripped 6 bases from V and 1 base from J, with 9 bases between.

The V call is TRBV2, the J call TRBJ2-7, with TRBD1 matching over 8 bases. The CDR3 loop spans 14 amino acids. V lost 10 bases to trimming and J lost 1 base; unmatched junction nucleotides: 9. Germline V gene lookup returns CDR1 SNHLY and CDR2 FYNNEI. CDR3 sequence: CATQSGQGSYEQYF. CDR3 in DNA: TGTGCCACCCAAAGTGGACAGGGATCCTACGAGCAGTACTTC.

V is TRBV10-3 and J is TRBJ1-2, with D uncertain. The V gene's germline CDR1 is ENHRY and CDR2 SYGVKD. This CDR3 is 12 amino acids long. V was cut by 10 bases and J by 8 bases, with 17 bases left in between. CDR3 sequence: CATRTGKGGYTF. In DNA form, the CDR3 reads TGTGCCACCCGGACTGGGAAGGGAGGCTACACCTTC.

The genes are TRBV28 and TRBJ1-2, with D uncertain. CDR1 and CDR2 (germline): MDHEN, SYDVKM. This CDR3 is built from 14 residues. V lost 3 bases and J 2 bases, leaving 10 bases between the germline ends. CDR3 DNA: TGTGCCAGCAGTTTTCTTAGCTTGAACTATGGCTACACCTTC. Protein product: CASSFLSLNYGYTF.

This clone has more than one count but fewer than ten. The rearrangement joins TRBV30 to TRBJ1-1, with 10 bases identical to TRBD1. V lost 5 bases to trimming and J lost 0 bases; unmatched junction nucleotides: 0. CDR3 length equals 13 residues. Looked up from germline, CDR1 is GTSNPN and CDR2 is SVGIG (reference sequence). CDR3 sequence: CAWGTGVNTEAFF. The CDR3 DNA follows: TGTGCCTGGGGGACAGGGGTGAACACTGAAGCTTTCTTT.